This TCR beta chain was identified during a study of T cell changes during pregnancy in multiple sclerosis. Some clones are missing from TCRdb's copy, which holds only in-frame ones; the method was immunoSEQ multiplex PCR. The repertoire has 65,000 to 85,000 clones, approximately 91% of them found once; the top ten carry roughly 1.5%. The sequence was collected from a female donor with multiple sclerosis, enrolled in a pregnancy study. This material consisted of peripheral blood, taken in the third trimester of pregnancy.

The CDR3 protein is CASSSTGIGQYF. CDR3 DNA: TGTGCCAGCAGCTCGACGGGAATTGGGCAGTACTTC. This chain uses TRBV7-2 with TRBJ2-7; possibly TRBD2 for D (5 bases). In germline, CDR1 is SGHTA, CDR2 FQGNSA. CDR3 length equals 12 residues. V shed 4 bases and J shed 9 bases, with 13 bases lying between them.